This TCR beta chain stems from a study of a mutant IDH1 vaccine in newly diagnosed glioma. Background on the study: First vaccine doses came 4-6 weeks after radiotherapy alone, or with temozolomide cycles.

This table comes from immunoSEQ multiplex PCR, and its TCRdb copy is limited to in-frame clones, with some not included. The table shows fewer than 45,000 clones, with 82% occurring only once. The sample's time point: week 47, end of study. Vaccine doses each comprised 300 ug of mutant IDH1 20-mer peptide, with topical imiquimod. Across weeks 1, 3, 5, 7, 11, 15, 19 and 23, patients received a vaccination each time, eight in all. The CDR3 spans 19 residues. Germline CDR1 reads SGHRS; CDR2 reads YFSETQ. Trimming removed 2 bases at V and 3 bases at J, with 21 bases between. Notes on this clone: No antigen is known for it.

The sequencing used PBMCs, collected from a glioma patient whose treatment included an IDH1 peptide vaccine. This receptor was identified in a young man with glioma. Some clones in this sample may be carry-over from other donors' samples. This chain uses TRBV5-1 with TRBJ2-6; D possibly corresponds to TRBD1 (5 bases). Here the CDR3 reads CASSFGLTAILHGANVLTF. The CDR3 DNA reads as TGCGCCAGCAGCTTCGGGTTGACAGCCATACTACATGGGGCCAACGTCCTGACTTTC.